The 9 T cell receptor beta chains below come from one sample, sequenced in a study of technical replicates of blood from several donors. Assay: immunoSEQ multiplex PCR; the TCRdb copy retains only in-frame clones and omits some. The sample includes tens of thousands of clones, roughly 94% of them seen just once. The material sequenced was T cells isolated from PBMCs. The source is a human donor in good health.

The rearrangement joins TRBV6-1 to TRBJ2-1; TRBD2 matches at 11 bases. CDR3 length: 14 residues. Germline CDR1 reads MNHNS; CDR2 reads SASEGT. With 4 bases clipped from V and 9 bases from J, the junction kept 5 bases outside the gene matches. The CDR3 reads CASSVAGGPSEQFF. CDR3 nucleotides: TGTGCCAGCAGTGTAGCGGGAGGGCCCAGTGAGCAGTTCTTC.

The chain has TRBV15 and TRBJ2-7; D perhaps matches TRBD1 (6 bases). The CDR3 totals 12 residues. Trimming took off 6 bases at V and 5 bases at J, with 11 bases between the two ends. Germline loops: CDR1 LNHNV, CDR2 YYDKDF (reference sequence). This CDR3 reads CATRQGSHEQYF. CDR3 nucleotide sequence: TGTGCCACCAGACAGGGTTCCCACGAGCAGTACTTC.

The DNA of the CDR3 is TGCGCCAGCAGCCAAGGACAAAGCACTGAAGCTTTCTTT. This gives the protein CASSQGQSTEAFF. The chain has TRBV4-1 and TRBJ1-1; D is uncertain. The V gene lost 1 base and the J gene lost 4 bases, with 7 bases spanning the gap. Germline lookup yields CDR1 MGHRA and CDR2 YSYEKL. The CDR3 spans 13 residues.

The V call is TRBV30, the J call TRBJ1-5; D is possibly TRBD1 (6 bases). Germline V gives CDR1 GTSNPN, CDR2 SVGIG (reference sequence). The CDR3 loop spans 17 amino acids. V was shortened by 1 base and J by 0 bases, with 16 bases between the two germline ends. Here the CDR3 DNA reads TGTGCCTGGAGTGGGACGGGGGGCAGCGGTAGCAATCAGCCCCAGCATTTT. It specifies CAWSGTGGSGSNQPQHF.

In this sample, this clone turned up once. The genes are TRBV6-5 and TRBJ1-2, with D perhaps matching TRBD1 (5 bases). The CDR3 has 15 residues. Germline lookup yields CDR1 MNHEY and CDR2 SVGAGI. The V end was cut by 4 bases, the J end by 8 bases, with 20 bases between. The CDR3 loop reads CASSSSRVSLGGYTF. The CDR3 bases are TGTGCCAGCAGTTCGTCCAGGGTTTCCCTCGGAGGCTACACCTTC.

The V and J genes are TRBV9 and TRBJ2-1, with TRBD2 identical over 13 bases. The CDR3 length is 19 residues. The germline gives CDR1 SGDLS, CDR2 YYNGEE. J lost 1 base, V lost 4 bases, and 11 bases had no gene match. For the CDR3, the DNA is TGTGCCAGCAGCACCAGCACCGGGACTAGCGGGGCATCCTACAATGAGCAGTTCTTC. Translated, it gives CASSTSTGTSGASYNEQFF.

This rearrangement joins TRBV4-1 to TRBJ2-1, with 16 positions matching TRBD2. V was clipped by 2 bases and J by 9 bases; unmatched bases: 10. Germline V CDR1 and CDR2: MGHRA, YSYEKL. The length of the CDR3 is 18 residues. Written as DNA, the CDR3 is TGCGCCAGCAGCCAACGGGGGACTAGCGGGGGGGATGACGGTGAGCAGTTCTTC. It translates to CASSQRGTSGGDDGEQFF.

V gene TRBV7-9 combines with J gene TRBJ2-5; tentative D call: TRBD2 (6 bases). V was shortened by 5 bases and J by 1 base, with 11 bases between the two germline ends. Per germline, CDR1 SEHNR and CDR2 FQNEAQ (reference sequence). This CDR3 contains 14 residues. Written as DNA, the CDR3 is TGTGCCAGCAGCCCGCAGGGAGGCCAAGAGACCCAGTACTTC. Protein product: CASSPQGGQETQYF.

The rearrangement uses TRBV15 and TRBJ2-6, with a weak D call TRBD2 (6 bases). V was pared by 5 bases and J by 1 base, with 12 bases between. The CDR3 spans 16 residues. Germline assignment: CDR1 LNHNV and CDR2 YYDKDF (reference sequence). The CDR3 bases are TGTGCCACCAGCCCGGGGGTTTCTTCTGGGGCCAACGTCCTGACTTTC. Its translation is CATSPGVSSGANVLTF.